These 31 T cell receptor beta chains were sequenced from one sample in a study of T cell repertoires in cytomegalovirus infection. TCRdb reprocessed the reads with MiXCR, giving one entry per CDR3 protein. The top ten clones hold more than 12% of a sample with a few hundred thousand distinct CDR3 sequences, roughly 9.1% of them seen once. Sequenced: PBMCs. All receptors come from a human donor in good health (CMV status not recorded). Some clones in this sample may be carry-over from other donors' samples.

This clonotype has ten or more counts. This sequence joins TRBV7-2 and TRBJ2-3; the D call may be TRBD1 or TRBD2 (5 bases each). V shed 4 bases and J shed 3 bases, with 14 bases lying between them. Germline-derived CDR1 and CDR2 are SGHTA and FQGNSA. This CDR3 has 15 amino acids. CDR3 nucleotides: TGTGCCAGCAGCTCACGCGTGAGGGGAACAGATACGCAGTATTTT. Amino acids: CASSSRVRGTDTQYF.

This clonotype was counted at least ten times. CDR3 bases: TGTGCCAGCAGTTTAGCCAGGTTGATGACTGAAGCTTTCTTT. Its protein product is CASSLARLMTEAFF. The chain links TRBV6-2 or TRBV6-3 to TRBJ1-1; D ambiguous. This CDR3 has 14 residues. V lost 4 bases, J lost 5 bases, and 14 bases lay in between. The germline V gene encodes CDR1 MNHEY and CDR2 SVGEGT.

This clonotype has a count of ten or more. The V call is TRBV7-2, the J call TRBJ2-5; 9 bases are shared with TRBD2. This CDR3 has 15 residues. V lost 3 bases to trimming and J lost 4 bases; unmatched junction nucleotides: 6. Germline V lookup: CDR1 SGHTA, CDR2 FQGNSA. The CDR3 is CASSFGRGGRETQYF. The CDR3 DNA is TGTGCCAGCAGCTTCGGGCGGGGGGGTAGAGAGACCCAGTACTTC.

The table lists this clonotype with many counts. At one boundary the junction diverges from the germline segment, which might be a read error. J is TRBJ1-6 and V is TRBV15; D is perhaps TRBD1 (6 bases). Germline V gene sequence: CDR1 LNHNV, CDR2 YYDKDF (reference sequence). The CDR3 totals 15 residues. Here the CDR3 reads CATNRALPGASPLHF. CDR3 DNA: TGTGCCACCAACAGAGCCCTTCCGGGGGCTTCACCCCTCCACTTT.

The table lists this clonotype with many counts. J is TRBJ2-7 and V is TRBV7-6; D tentatively reads TRBD1 or TRBD2 (6 bases each). The germline CDR1 and CDR2 sequences are SGHVS and FNYEAQ. The CDR3 runs 13 residues. Trimming removed 5 bases at V and 5 bases at J, with 13 bases between. The CDR3 protein is CASSPRGVNEQYF. The CDR3 DNA is TGTGCCAGCAGCCCTAGGGGGGTTAACGAGCAGTACTTC.

This clonotype appeared many times. The chain has TRBV7-2 and TRBJ2-1; D is ambiguous. V was cut by 2 bases and J by 9 bases, with 5 bases left in between. Germline CDR1 is SGHTA and CDR2 is FQGNSA. The length of the CDR3 is 11 residues. The CDR3 is CASSLIFEQFF. CDR3 coding DNA: TGTGCCAGCAGCTTAATTTTTGAGCAGTTCTTC. Variable domain in full (rest from reference TRBV7-2 and TRBJ2-1): GAGVSQSPSNKVTEKGKDVELRCDPISGHTALYWYRQSLGQGLEFLIYFQGNSAPDKSGLPSDRFSAERTGGSVSTLTIQRTQQEDSAVYLCASSLIFEQFFGPGTRLTVL.

The CDR3 DNA is TGTGCCTGGAGTGTGGGAATCACCATCAACTACGAGCAGTACTTC. Protein product: CAWSVGITINYEQYF. The V gene is TRBV30, the J gene TRBJ2-7; D ambiguous. CDR3 length: 15 amino acids. V was clipped by 0 bases and J by 3 bases, with 15 bases between them. Per the germline V gene, CDR1 is GTSNPN and CDR2 is SVGIG (reference sequence).

This clonotype has just a few counts. The chain recombines TRBV5-6 with TRBJ1-1; D not resolved. The CDR3 has 18 residues. V lost 2 bases and J 0 bases, leaving 20 bases between the germline ends. Germline V CDR1 and CDR2: SGHDT, YYEEEE. CDR3 nucleotide sequence: TGTGCCAGCAGCTTCTTGTCCCGTACAGCGACCTTGAACACTGAAGCTTTCTTT. It is translated as CASSFLSRTATLNTEAFF.

As to this clonotype: A much larger clone differs by one base, so this may be a read error. The DNA is omitted, as the CDR3 cannot be located on it reliably, and the CDR3 follows TCRdb's listing. The V gene is TRBV11-2, the J gene TRBJ2-2; the D call TRBD2 from the table was never checked on the DNA. From germline, CDR1 is SGHAT and CDR2 FQNNGV. The CDR3 is made up of 15 amino acids, end residues included. CDR3 sequence: CASSLWAGGIGELLF.

In its sample, this clonotype was seen many times. CDR3 residues: CASSPSGQQDSPLHF. Here the CDR3 DNA reads TGTGCCAGCAGCCCTTCAGGGCAGCAGGATTCACCCCTCCACTTT. The chain has TRBV7-9 and TRBJ1-6; a weak D match, TRBD1 (5 bases). The CDR3 consists of 15 residues. Germline CDR1 reads SEHNR; CDR2 reads FQNEAQ (reference sequence). Trimming shortened V by 5 bases and J by 8 bases, and 16 bases separated the two germline ends.

This clonotype was seen only a few times. The chain is built from TRBV18 and TRBJ2-1; tentatively, D is TRBD1 (5 bases). The CDR3 sequence is 15 residues long. Germline-derived CDR1 and CDR2 are KGHSH and LQKENI. Trimming took 4 bases from V and 0 from J, leaving 10 bases between them. CDR3 region: CASSRDRSSYNEQFF. The CDR3 DNA sequence: TGTGCCAGCTCACGCGACAGAAGCTCCTACAATGAGCAGTTCTTC.

There are a few counts of this clonotype. This sequence joins TRBV5-5 and TRBJ2-2; TRBD2 is a possible D gene (5 bases). V lost 0 bases and J 5 bases, leaving 14 bases between the germline ends. Germline-derived CDR1 and CDR2 are SGHKS and YYEKEE (reference sequence). This CDR3 is 16 amino acids long. CDR3 DNA sequence: TGTGCCAGCAGCTTGGCCGGGCAGCCGGGGACCGGGGAGCTGTTTTTT. Protein product: CASSLAGQPGTGELFF. Using reference TRBV5-5 and TRBJ2-2 for the parts outside the CDR3, the full variable domain is DAGVTQSPTHLIKTRGQQVTLRCSPISGHKSVSWYQQVLGQGPQFIFQYYEKEERGRGNFPDRFSARQFPNYSSELNVNALLLGDSALYLCASSLAGQPGTGELFFGEGSRLTVL.

This clonotype was seen repeatedly, ten times or more. The chain combines TRBV20-1 with TRBJ2-7; the D is unclear. Trimming cost V 1 base and J 3 bases, with 10 bases left between them. Germline loops: CDR1 DFQATT, CDR2 SNEGSKA (reference sequence). The CDR3 sequence is 13 residues long. The CDR3 nucleotides are TGCAGTGCTAGAGGGACGGACGGCTACGAGCAGTACTTC. It codes for CSARGTDGYEQYF.

The sample holds many counts of this clonotype. The chain carries TRBV20-1 and TRBJ2-7; D uncertain. V was shortened by 6 bases and J by 9 bases, with 12 bases between the two germline ends. This CDR3 contains 10 residues. Germline CDR1 DFQATT, CDR2 SNEGSKA (reference sequence). CDR3 coding DNA: TGCAGTGCCCTTCACGGCGGGCAGTACTTC. It translates to CSALHGGQYF.

There are many counts of this clonotype. This chain links TRBV7-2 with TRBJ1-3; D uncertain. This CDR3 region has 15 residues. With 1 base removed from V and 0 bases from J, the gap between germline ends came to 7 bases. Germline V gene data show CDR1 as SGHTA and CDR2 as FQGNSA. The CDR3 DNA reads as TGTGCCAGCAGCTTAGGGAGAGTCTCTGGAAACACCATATATTTT. Amino acids: CASSLGRVSGNTIYF.

This clonotype was recorded a few times. The chain links TRBV19 to TRBJ1-2; TRBD1 matches at 8 bases. The J segment lost 7 bases and the V segment lost 1 base, leaving 5 bases of the junction unmatched. The CDR3 covers 14 residues. CDR1 and CDR2 (germline): LNHDA, SQIVND (reference sequence). The CDR3 sequence is CASSIANRGSGYTF. The CDR3 nucleotides read TGTGCCAGTAGTATAGCGAACAGGGGGAGTGGCTACACCTTC.

The genes are TRBV19 and TRBJ1-6, with TRBD1 matching over 9 bases. J lost 9 bases, V lost 8 bases, and 8 bases had no gene match. Germline-derived CDR1 and CDR2 are LNHDA and SQIVND (reference sequence). The CDR3 extends over 14 amino acids. This CDR3 is CASGPTGGGSPLHF. CDR3 coding DNA: TGTGCCAGTGGCCCGACAGGGGGAGGTTCACCCCTCCACTTT.

The table lists this clonotype with many counts. This chain connects TRBV7-2 to TRBJ2-2; TRBD2 matches 10 bases. Germline loops: CDR1 SGHTA, CDR2 FQGNSA. J lost 7 bases, V lost 1 base, and 9 bases had no gene match. The CDR3 consists of 17 residues. This CDR3 is CASSLGPAGGPNGELFF. CDR3 sequence (DNA): TGTGCCAGCAGCTTAGGCCCAGCGGGGGGGCCTAACGGGGAGCTGTTTTTT.

This clonotype was found a few times. The chain couples TRBV28 to TRBJ2-1; 12 bases map to TRBD2. V gave up 2 bases and J gave up 7 bases; unmatched junction bases: 3. The CDR3 runs to 15 residues. Germline values: CDR1 MDHEN, CDR2 SYDVKM. The CDR3 sequence is CASSLTLAGGNEQFF. In DNA, the CDR3 is TGTGCCAGCAGTTTAACGCTAGCGGGGGGGAATGAGCAGTTCTTC.

This clonotype was seen more than once but under ten times. The rearrangement uses TRBV7-2 and TRBJ2-5, with TRBD2 matching over 8 bases. Losses at the gene ends were 4 bases for V and 2 bases for J; bases not matched to a gene: 6. Germline loops: CDR1 SGHTA, CDR2 FQGNSA. The CDR3 loop spans 15 amino acids. This CDR3 is CASSSGGRPQETQYF. CDR3 nucleotides: TGTGCCAGCAGCTCCGGCGGGAGGCCTCAAGAGACCCAGTACTTC. Looking up the rest from reference TRBV7-2 and TRBJ2-5 gives the full variable domain: GAGVSQSPSNKVTEKGKDVELRCDPISGHTALYWYRQSLGQGLEFLIYFQGNSAPDKSGLPSDRFSAERTGGSVSTLTIQRTQQEDSAVYLCASSSGGRPQETQYFGPGTRLLVL.

This clonotype was recorded at least ten times. The CDR3 is CASSNPDPRPAKNIQYF. CDR3 nucleotide sequence: TGTGCCAGCAGCAACCCAGATCCTCGCCCGGCCAAAAACATTCAGTACTTC. The rearrangement links TRBV7-2 to TRBJ2-4; no clear D gene. The CDR3 sequence is 17 residues long. V lost 5 bases and J lost 1, with 18 bases in between. Per germline, CDR1 SGHTA and CDR2 FQGNSA.

The genes are TRBV29-1 and TRBJ2-3; 9 nucleotides align to TRBD2. With 0 bases clipped from V and 7 bases from J, the junction kept 14 bases outside the gene matches. Germline V lookup: CDR1 SQVTM, CDR2 ANQGSEA. There are 17 residues in the CDR3. The CDR3 nucleotides are TGCAGCGTTGAAGATCTGGAGTGGCGGGGGGGAAGTTATACGCAGTATTTT. Protein: CSVEDLEWRGGSYTQYF.

J is TRBJ1-2 and V is TRBV6-1; TRBD1 matches 9 bases. The ends lost 6 bases at V and 6 bases at J; junction bases unmatched: 5. The CDR3 has 13 amino acids. Germline CDR1 reads MNHNS; CDR2 reads SASEGT. CDR3 sequence: CASRKTGGDGYTF. Here the CDR3 DNA reads TGTGCCAGCAGGAAGACAGGGGGAGATGGCTACACCTTC.

The chain is built from TRBV25-1 and TRBJ2-3; 7 bases are shared with TRBD2. J was trimmed by 11 bases and V by 1 base; bases with no gene match: 12. Per the germline V gene, CDR1 is MGHDK and CDR2 is SYGVNS. The CDR3 is 15 residues long. The CDR3 region is CASSEWGRGPTGQYF. The CDR3 nucleotides are TGTGCCAGCAGTGAATGGGGGAGGGGCCCGACGGGGCAGTATTTT.

This clonotype has just a few counts. This chain joins TRBV15 and TRBJ2-7; D possibly matches TRBD1 or TRBD2 (6 bases each). The germline gives CDR1 LNHNV, CDR2 YYDKDF (reference sequence). V lost 1 base and J lost 7, with 23 bases in between. The CDR3 has 17 amino acids. DNA of the CDR3: TGTGCCACCAGCAGAGGATGGGGGGCCGCCCAGGCAGTGGAGCAGTACTTC. This translates into CATSRGWGAAQAVEQYF.

At least ten counts were recorded for this clonotype. CDR3 residues: CASSRTNQETQYF. In DNA form, the CDR3 reads TGTGCCAGCAGCCGGACCAACCAAGAGACCCAGTACTTC. The gene calls are TRBV27 and TRBJ2-5, with D unresolved. CDR1 and CDR2 from the germline V gene are MNHEY and SMNVEV (reference sequence). The CDR3 consists of 13 residues. The V end lost 6 bases, the J end lost 0 bases, and 8 bases lay between the germline ends.

This clonotype has a count of ten or more. The chain uses TRBV7-8 and TRBJ2-7, with a possible D match to TRBD2 (6 bases). The germline gives CDR1 SGHVS, CDR2 FQNEAQ. V was pared by 0 bases and J by 4 bases, with 13 bases between. This CDR3 spans 15 amino acids. The CDR3 DNA reads as TGTGCCAGCAGCTTAGCTGCTAGCGCCATTTACGAGCAGTACTTC. Residues: CASSLAASAIYEQYF.

This clonotype was seen many times. The gene calls are TRBV12-3 or TRBV12-4 and TRBJ1-3; D is uncertain. The germline V and J ends were trimmed by 6 bases and 0 bases, with 9 bases remaining between them. This CDR3 comprises 14 residues. The chain's CDR3 is CASSLTDSGNTIYF. CDR3 nucleotides: TGTGCCAGCAGCCTGACGGACTCTGGAAACACCATATATTTT.

There are many counts of this clonotype. The chain has TRBV4-3 and TRBJ1-1; TRBD1 aligns across 7 bases. V dropped 3 bases and J dropped 7; count of bases not matched to a gene: 5. Per germline, CDR1 LGHNA and CDR2 YSLEER. The CDR3 extends over 13 amino acids. CDR3 sequence reads: CASSHITGDEAFF. The CDR3 DNA is TGCGCCAGCAGCCACATAACAGGGGATGAAGCTTTCTTT.

V is TRBV3-1 and J is TRBJ1-2; 8 bases fit TRBD1. The junction had 5 bases not matched to a gene; V was cut back by 0 bases and J by 5 bases. This CDR3 is 15 amino acids long. Germline V CDR1 and CDR2: LGHDT, YNNKEL (reference sequence). CDR3 region: CASSQDRTGGYGYTF. CDR3 sequence (DNA): TGTGCCAGCAGCCAAGATCGAACAGGGGGTTATGGCTACACCTTC. Looking up the rest from reference TRBV3-1 and TRBJ1-2 gives the full variable domain: DTAVSQTPKYLVTQMGNDKSIKCEQNLGHDTMYWYKQDSKKFLKIMFSYNNKELIINETVPNRFSPKSPDKAHLNLHINSLELGDSAVYFCASSQDRTGGYGYTFGSGTRLTVV.

This clonotype was detected ten times or more. The chain couples TRBV10-3 to TRBJ2-1; possible D gene TRBD1, 6 bases. The germline V and J ends were trimmed by 7 bases and 3 bases, with 7 bases remaining between them. From germline, CDR1 is ENHRY and CDR2 SYGVKD. This CDR3 comprises 12 residues. CDR3 loop: CAITRGYNEQFF. CDR3 bases: TGTGCCATCACCAGGGGCTACAATGAGCAGTTCTTC.